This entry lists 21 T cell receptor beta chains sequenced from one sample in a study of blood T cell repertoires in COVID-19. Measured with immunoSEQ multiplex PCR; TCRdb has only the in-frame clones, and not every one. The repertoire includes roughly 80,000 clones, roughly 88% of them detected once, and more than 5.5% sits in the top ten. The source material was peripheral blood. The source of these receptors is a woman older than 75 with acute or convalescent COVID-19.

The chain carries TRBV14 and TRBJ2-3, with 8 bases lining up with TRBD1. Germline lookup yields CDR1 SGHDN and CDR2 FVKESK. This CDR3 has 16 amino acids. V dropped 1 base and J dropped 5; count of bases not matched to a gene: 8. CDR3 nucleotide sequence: TGTGCCAGCAGCCAAGTCTGGTCAGGGGGCCGAGATACGCAGTATTTT. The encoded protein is CASSQVWSGGRDTQYF.

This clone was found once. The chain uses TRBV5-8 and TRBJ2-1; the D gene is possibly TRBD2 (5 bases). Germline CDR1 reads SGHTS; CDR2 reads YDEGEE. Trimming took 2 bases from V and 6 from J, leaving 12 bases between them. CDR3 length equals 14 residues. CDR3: CASSFRGRSNEQFF. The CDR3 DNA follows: TGTGCCAGCAGCTTCCGAGGGCGTAGCAATGAGCAGTTCTTC. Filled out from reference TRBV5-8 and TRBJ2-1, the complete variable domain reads EAGVTQSPTHLIKTRGQQATLRCSPISGHTSVYWYQQALGLGLQFLLWYDEGEERNRGNFPPRFSGRQFPNYSSELNVNALELEDSALYLCASSFRGRSNEQFFGPGTRLTVL.

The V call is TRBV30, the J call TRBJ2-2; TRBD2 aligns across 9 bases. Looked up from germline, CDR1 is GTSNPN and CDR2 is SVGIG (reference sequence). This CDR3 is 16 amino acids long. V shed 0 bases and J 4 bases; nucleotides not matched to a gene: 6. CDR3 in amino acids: CAWSVSSGGPTGELFF. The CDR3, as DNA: TGTGCCTGGAGTGTATCGAGCGGGGGGCCCACCGGGGAGCTGTTTTTT.

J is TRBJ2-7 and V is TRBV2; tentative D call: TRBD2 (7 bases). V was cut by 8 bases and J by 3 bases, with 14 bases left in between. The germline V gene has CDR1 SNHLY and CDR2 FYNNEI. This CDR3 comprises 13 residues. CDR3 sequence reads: CASRGRGGYEQYF. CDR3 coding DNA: TGTGCCAGCCGTGGGAGGGGGGGCTACGAGCAGTACTTC.

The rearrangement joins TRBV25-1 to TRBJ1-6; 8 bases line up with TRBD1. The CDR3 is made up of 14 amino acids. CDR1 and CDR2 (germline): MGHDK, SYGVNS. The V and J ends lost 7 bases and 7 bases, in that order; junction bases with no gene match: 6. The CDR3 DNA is TGTGCCAGCAAGGGAACAGGGGGAAATTCACCCCTCCACTTT. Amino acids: CASKGTGGNSPLHF.

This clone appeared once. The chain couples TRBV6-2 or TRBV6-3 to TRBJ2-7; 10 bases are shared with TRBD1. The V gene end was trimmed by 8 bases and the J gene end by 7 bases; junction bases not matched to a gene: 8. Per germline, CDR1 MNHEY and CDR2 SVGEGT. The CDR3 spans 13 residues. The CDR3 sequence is CASRRTGGKEQYF. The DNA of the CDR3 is TGTGCCAGCCGCCGGACAGGGGGGAAAGAGCAGTACTTC.

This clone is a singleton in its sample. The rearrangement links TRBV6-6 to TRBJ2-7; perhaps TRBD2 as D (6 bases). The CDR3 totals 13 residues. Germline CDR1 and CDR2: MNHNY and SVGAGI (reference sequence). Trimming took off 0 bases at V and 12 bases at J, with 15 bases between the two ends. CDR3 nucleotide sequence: TGTGCCAGCAGTTACTCAGGAGGGAGTTCCCCGTACTTC. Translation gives CASSYSGGSSPYF.

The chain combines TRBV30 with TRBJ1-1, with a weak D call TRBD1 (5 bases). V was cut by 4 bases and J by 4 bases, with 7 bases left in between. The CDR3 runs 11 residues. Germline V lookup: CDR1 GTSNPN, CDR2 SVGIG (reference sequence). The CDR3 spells CAWMQGTEAFF. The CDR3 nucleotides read TGTGCCTGGATGCAGGGCACTGAAGCTTTCTTT.

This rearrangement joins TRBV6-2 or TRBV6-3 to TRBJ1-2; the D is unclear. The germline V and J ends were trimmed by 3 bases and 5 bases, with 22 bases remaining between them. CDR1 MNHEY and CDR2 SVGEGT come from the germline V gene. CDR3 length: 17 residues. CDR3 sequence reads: CASSYPWTLLAGYGYTF. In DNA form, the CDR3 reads TGTGCCAGCAGTTATCCATGGACCCTCCTGGCGGGGTATGGCTACACCTTC.

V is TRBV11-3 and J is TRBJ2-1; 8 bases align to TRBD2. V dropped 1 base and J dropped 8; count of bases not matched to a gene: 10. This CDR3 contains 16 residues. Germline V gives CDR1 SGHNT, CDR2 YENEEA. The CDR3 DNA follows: TGTGCCAGCAGCTTAGGAGGGGTGACTAGCGTCGATGAGCAGTTCTTC. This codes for CASSLGGVTSVDEQFF. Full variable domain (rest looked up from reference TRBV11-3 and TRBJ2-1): EAGVVQSPRYKIIEKKQPVAFWCNPISGHNTLYWYLQNLGQGPELLIRYENEEAVDDSQLPKDRFSAERLKGVDSTLKIQPAELGDSAVYLCASSLGGVTSVDEQFFGPGTRLTVL.

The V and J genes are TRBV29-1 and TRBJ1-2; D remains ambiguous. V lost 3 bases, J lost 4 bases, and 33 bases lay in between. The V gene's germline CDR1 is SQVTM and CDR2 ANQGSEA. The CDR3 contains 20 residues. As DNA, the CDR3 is TGCAGCGTTGATAGCGCGAGAACTAACTATGGCTACACTTCAGGCTATGGCTACACCTTC. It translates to CSVDSARTNYGYTSGYGYTF.

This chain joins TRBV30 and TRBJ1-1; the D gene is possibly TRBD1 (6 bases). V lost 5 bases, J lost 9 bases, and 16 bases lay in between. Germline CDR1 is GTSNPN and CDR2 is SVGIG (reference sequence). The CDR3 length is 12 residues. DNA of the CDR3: TGTGCCTGGGGAACAGGGAGGGTGCAAGCTTTCTTT. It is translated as CAWGTGRVQAFF.

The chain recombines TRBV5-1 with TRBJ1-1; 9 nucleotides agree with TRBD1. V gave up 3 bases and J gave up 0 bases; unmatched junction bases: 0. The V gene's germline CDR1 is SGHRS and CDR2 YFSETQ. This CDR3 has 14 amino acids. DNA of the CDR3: TGCGCCAGCAGCTGGACAGGGGTGAACACTGAAGCTTTCTTT. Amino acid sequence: CASSWTGVNTEAFF.

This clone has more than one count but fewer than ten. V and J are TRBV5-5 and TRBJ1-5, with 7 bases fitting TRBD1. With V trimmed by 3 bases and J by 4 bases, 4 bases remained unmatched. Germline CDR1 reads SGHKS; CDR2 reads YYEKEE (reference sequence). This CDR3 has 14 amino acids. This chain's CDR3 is CASSSTGSNQPQHF. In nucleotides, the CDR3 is TGTGCCAGCAGCTCGACAGGGTCAAATCAGCCCCAGCATTTT.

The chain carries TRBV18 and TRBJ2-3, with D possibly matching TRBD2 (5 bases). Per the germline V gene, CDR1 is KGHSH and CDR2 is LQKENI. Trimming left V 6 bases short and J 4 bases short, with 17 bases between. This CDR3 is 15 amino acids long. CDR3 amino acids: CASSPVTSSADTQYF. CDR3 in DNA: TGTGCCAGCTCCCCCGTTACTAGTAGCGCAGATACGCAGTATTTT.

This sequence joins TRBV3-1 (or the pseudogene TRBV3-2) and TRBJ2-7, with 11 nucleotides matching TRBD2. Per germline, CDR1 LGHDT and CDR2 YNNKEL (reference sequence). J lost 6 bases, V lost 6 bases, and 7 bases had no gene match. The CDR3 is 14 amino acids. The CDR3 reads CASRPGLAASEQYF. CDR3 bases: TGTGCCAGCAGGCCGGGACTAGCGGCCTCCGAGCAGTACTTC.

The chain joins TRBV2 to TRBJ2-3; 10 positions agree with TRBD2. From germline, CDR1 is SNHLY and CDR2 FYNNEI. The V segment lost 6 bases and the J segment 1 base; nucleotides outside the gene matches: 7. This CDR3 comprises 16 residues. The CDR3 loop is CASSRGLARRTDTQYF. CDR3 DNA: TGTGCCAGCAGCCGGGGACTAGCGAGACGCACAGATACGCAGTATTTT.

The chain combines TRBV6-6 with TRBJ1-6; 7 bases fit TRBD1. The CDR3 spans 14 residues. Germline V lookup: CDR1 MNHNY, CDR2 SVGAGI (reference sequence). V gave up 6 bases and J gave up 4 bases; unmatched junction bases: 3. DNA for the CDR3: TGTGCCAGCAGGCACAGGGGATATAATTCACCCCTCCACTTT. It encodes CASRHRGYNSPLHF.

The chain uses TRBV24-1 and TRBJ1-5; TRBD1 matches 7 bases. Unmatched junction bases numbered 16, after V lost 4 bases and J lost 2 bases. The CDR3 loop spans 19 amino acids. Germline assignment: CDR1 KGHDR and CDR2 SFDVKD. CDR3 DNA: TGTGCCACCAGTGAGTGGGACAGTCGGGGTTACTATCGCAATCAGCCCCAGCATTTT. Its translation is CATSEWDSRGYYRNQPQHF.

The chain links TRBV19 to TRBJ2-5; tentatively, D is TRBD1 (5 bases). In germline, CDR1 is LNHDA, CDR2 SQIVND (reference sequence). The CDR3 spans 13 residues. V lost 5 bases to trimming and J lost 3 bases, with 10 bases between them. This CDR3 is CASSPRQKETQYF. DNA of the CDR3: TGTGCCAGTAGTCCGCGACAGAAAGAGACCCAGTACTTC. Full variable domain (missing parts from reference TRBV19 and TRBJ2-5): DGGITQSPKYLFRKEGQNVTLSCEQNLNHDAMYWYRQDPGQGLRLIYYSQIVNDFQKGDIAEGYSVSREKKESFPLTVTSAQKNPTAFYLCASSPRQKETQYFGPGTRLLVL.

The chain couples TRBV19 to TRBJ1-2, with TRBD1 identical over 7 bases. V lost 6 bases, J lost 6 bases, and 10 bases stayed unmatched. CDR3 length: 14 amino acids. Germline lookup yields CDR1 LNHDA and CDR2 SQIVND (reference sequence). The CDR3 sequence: CASRPSGTADGYTF. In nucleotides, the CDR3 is TGTGCCAGTAGACCCTCCGGGACAGCAGATGGCTACACCTTC.